One sample yielded the 10 T cell receptor beta chains listed below, sequenced in a study of T cells in Graves' hyperthyroidism and ophthalmopathy. There were TCR beta CDR3 regions amplified from RNA transcripts. RT-PCR in the first round (using the HTBI primer set) targeted the TCR CDR3. MiXCR, applied by TCRdb to the multiplex PCR reads, yields one record per CDR3 protein. This table holds 300,000 to 450,000 distinct CDR3 sequences, roughly 15% found once. The sequencing input was blood. The receptors were gathered from a woman in her 30s with Graves' ophthalmopathy.

This clonotype was seen repeatedly, ten times or more. The chain links TRBV2 to TRBJ1-6; D might be TRBD1 (5 bases). The CDR3 extends over 14 amino acids. V was shortened by 8 bases and J by 6 bases, with 14 bases between the two germline ends. CDR1 is SNHLY, CDR2 FYNNEI, per germline. CDR3 nucleotides: TGTGCCAGCCGGCGGGATCAGGGTAATTCACCCCTCCACTTT. Protein sequence: CASRRDQGNSPLHF.

V is TRBV2 and J is TRBJ2-3; no firm D call. Looked up from germline, CDR1 is SNHLY and CDR2 is FYNNEI. V gave up 1 base and J gave up 4 bases, with 6 bases separating them. CDR3 size: 13 residues. The CDR3 sequence is CASSEGVSDTQYF. The CDR3 DNA is TGTGCCAGCAGTGAAGGGGTTTCAGATACGCAGTATTTT.

This clonotype was recorded at least ten times. The V gene is TRBV11-3, the J gene TRBJ1-1, with D perhaps matching TRBD1 (6 bases). The V gene's germline CDR1 is SGHNT and CDR2 YENEEA. V was clipped by 5 bases and J by 3 bases, with 10 bases between them. The CDR3 is 13 residues long. The CDR3 DNA reads as TGTGCCAGCAGCAAAAACAGGGACACTGAAGCTTTCTTT. This encodes CASSKNRDTEAFF.

This clonotype has at least ten counts. This chain connects TRBV28 to TRBJ2-3; 7 bases line up with TRBD1. V gave up 6 bases and J gave up 10 bases; unmatched junction bases: 7. Germline V gene lookup returns CDR1 MDHEN and CDR2 SYDVKM. The CDR3 has 12 amino acids. The CDR3 here is CASSFTGVAQYF. The CDR3 bases are TGTGCCAGCAGCTTCACAGGGGTGGCGCAGTATTTT.

This clonotype was seen more than once but under ten times. This may stem from a read error, because a much larger clone lies one nucleotide away. The rearrangement joins TRBV6-2 or TRBV6-3 to TRBJ2-6; D is ambiguous. Germline CDR1 is MNHEY and CDR2 is SVGEGT. The CDR3 contains 14 residues. CDR3 region: CAGSYSGGANVLTF. The CDR3 DNA sequence: TGTGCCGGCAGTTACTCAGGTGGGGCCAACGTCCTGACTTTC.

The sample holds many counts of this clonotype. The rearrangement uses TRBV19 and TRBJ2-2; TRBD1 is a possible D gene (6 bases). The CDR3 sequence is 15 residues long. Germline V gene data show CDR1 as LNHDA and CDR2 as SQIVND (reference sequence). The V gene lost 5 bases and the J gene lost 3 bases, with 13 bases spanning the gap. For the CDR3, the DNA is TGTGCCAGTAGTGATCGGACAGAAGACACCGGGGAGCTGTTTTTT. This codes for CASSDRTEDTGELFF.

J is TRBJ2-2 and V is TRBV11-3; 9 bases align to TRBD2. There are 16 residues in the CDR3. Germline CDR1 reads SGHNT; CDR2 reads YENEEA. J gave up 4 bases and V 4 bases, and 7 bases lay outside the gene matches. This chain's CDR3 is CASSSRGGRGTGELFF. In DNA, the CDR3 is TGTGCCAGCAGCTCGCGGGGGGGCCGGGGCACCGGGGAGCTGTTTTTT. The full variable domain, in which reference TRBV11-3 and TRBJ2-2 provide the parts outside the CDR3, is EAGVVQSPRYKIIEKKQPVAFWCNPISGHNTLYWYLQNLGQGPELLIRYENEEAVDDSQLPKDRFSAERLKGVDSTLKIQPAELGDSAVYLCASSSRGGRGTGELFFGEGSRLTVL.

There are a few counts of this clonotype. This chain joins TRBV9 and TRBJ2-3, with D perhaps matching TRBD1 or TRBD2 (5 bases each). V lost 7 bases and J lost 0, with 9 bases in between. CDR1 is SGDLS and CDR2 is YYNGEE in the germline V gene. This CDR3 spans 13 amino acids. The DNA of the CDR3 is TGTGCCAGCGGGACCCCCAGCACAGATACGCAGTATTTT. Translated, it gives CASGTPSTDTQYF. Based on the CDR3 plus reference TRBV9 and TRBJ2-3, the full variable domain is DSGVTQTPKHLITATGQRVTLRCSPRSGDLSVYWYQQSLDQGLQFLIQYYNGEERAKGNILERFSAQQFPDLHSELNLSSLELGDSALYFCASGTPSTDTQYFGPGTRLTVL.

Many counts were recorded for this clonotype. This chain links TRBV3-1 with TRBJ2-7; D may correspond to TRBD1 or TRBD2 (5 bases each). This CDR3 contains 14 residues. Trimming cost V 3 bases and J 1 base, with 10 bases left between them. Germline CDR1 is LGHDT and CDR2 is YNNKEL (reference sequence). This chain's CDR3 is CASSHGGQSYEQYF. As DNA, the CDR3 is TGTGCCAGCAGCCATGGAGGACAATCCTACGAGCAGTACTTC.

This clonotype was counted ten times or more. This chain links TRBV12-3 or TRBV12-4 with TRBJ2-3; D may be TRBD1 (5 bases). This CDR3 spans 14 amino acids. V was pared by 4 bases and J by 4 bases, with 12 bases between. The CDR3 sequence is CASSSELGADTQYF. DNA of the CDR3: TGTGCCAGCAGTTCGGAGCTAGGGGCAGATACGCAGTATTTT.